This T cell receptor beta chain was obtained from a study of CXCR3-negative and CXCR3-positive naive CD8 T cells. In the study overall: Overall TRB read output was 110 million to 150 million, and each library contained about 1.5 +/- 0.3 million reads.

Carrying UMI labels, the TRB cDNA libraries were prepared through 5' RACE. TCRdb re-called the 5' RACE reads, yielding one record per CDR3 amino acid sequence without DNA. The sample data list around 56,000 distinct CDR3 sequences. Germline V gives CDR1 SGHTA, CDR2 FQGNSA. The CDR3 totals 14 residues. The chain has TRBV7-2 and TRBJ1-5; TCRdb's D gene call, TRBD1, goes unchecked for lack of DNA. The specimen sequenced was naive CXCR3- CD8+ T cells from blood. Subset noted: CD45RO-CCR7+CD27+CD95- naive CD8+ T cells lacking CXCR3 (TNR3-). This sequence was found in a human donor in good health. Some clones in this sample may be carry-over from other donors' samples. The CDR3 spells CASSLWGAYQPQHF.